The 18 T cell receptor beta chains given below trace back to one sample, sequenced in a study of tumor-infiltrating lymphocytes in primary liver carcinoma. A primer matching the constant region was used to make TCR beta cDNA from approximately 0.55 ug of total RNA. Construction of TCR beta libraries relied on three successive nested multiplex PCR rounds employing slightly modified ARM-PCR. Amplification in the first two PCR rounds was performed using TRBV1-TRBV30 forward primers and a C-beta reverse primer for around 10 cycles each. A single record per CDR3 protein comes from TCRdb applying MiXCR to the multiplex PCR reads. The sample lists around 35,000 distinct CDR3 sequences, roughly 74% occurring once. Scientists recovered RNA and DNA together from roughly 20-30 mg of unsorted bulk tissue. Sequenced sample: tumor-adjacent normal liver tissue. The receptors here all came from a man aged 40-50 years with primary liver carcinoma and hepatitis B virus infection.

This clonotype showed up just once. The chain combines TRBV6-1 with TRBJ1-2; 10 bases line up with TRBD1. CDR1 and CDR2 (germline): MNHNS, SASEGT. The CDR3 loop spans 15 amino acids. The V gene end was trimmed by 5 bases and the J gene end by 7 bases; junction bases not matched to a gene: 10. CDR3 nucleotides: TGTGCCAGCAGTATGCGGGACAGGGGAGGCGGTGGCTACACCTTC. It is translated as CASSMRDRGGGGYTF.

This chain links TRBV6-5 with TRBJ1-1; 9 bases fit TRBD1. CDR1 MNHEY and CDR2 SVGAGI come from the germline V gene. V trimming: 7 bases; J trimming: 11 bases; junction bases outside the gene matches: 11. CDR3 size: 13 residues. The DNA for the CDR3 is TGTGCCAGCACTAGGACAGGGGAAACAGAGGCTTTCTTT. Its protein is CASTRTGETEAFF.

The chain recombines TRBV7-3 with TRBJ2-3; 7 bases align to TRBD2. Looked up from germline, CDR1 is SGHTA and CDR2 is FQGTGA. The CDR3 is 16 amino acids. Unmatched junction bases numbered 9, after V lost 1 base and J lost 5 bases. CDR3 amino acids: CASSLRGGVGEDTQYF. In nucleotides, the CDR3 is TGTGCCAGCAGCTTAAGGGGGGGGGTAGGCGAAGATACGCAGTATTTT.

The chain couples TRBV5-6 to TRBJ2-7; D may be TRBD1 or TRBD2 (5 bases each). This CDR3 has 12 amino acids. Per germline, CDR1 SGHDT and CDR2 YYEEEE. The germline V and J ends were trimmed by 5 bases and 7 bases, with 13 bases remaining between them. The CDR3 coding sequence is TGTGCCAGCAGTCTGGCAGGGAGTGAGCAGTACTTC. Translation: CASSLAGSEQYF.

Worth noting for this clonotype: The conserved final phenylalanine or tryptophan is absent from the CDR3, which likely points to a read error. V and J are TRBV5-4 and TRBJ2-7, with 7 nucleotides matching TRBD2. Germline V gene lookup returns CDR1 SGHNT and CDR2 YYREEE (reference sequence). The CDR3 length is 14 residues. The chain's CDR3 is CASSSRDYPYEQYI. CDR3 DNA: TGTGCCAGTAGCTCAAGGGACTACCCCTACGAGCAGTACATC.

CDR3 in DNA: TGTACGAGCAGCGAGCGACGGGGACTCTACGAGCAGTACTTC. Translating gives CTSSERRGLYEQYF. The chain carries TRBV7-9 and TRBJ2-7, with a weak D call TRBD2 (6 bases). The CDR3 sequence is 14 residues long. Germline V lookup: CDR1 SEHNR, CDR2 FQNEAQ (reference sequence).

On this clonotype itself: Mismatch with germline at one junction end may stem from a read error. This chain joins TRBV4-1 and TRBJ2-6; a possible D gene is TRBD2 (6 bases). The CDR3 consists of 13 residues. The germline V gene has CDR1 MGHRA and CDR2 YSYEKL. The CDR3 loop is CASGHEGLNVLTF. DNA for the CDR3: TGTGCCAGCGGCCATGAGGGACTCAACGTCCTGACTTTC.

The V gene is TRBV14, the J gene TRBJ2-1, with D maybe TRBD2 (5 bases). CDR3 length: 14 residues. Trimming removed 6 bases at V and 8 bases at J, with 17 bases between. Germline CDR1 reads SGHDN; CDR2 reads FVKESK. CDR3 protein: CASSQTSDWDEQFF. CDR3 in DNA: TGTGCCAGCAGTCAAACTAGTGACTGGGATGAGCAGTTCTTC. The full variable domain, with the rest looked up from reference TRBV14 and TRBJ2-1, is EAGVTQFPSHSVIEKGQTVTLRCDPISGHDNLYWYRRVMGKEIKFLLHFVKESKQDESGMPNNRFLAERTGGTYSTLKVQPAELEDSGVYFCASSQTSDWDEQFFGPGTRLTVL.

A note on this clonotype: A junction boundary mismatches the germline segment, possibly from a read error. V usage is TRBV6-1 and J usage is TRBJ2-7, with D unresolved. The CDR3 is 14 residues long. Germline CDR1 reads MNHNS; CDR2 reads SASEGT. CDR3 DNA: TGTGACAGCAGTAAACGGGCTGAATACTACGAGCAGTACTTC. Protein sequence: CDSSKRAEYYEQYF.

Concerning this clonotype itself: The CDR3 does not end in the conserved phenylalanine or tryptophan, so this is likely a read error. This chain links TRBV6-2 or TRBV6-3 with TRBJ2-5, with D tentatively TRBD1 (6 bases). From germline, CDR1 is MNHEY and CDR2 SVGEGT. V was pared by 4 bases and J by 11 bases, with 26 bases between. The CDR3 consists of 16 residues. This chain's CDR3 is CASSFGTPEKKWGQYI. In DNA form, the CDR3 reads TGTGCCAGCAGTTTCGGGACACCCGAGAAAAAGTGGGGTCAGTACATC.

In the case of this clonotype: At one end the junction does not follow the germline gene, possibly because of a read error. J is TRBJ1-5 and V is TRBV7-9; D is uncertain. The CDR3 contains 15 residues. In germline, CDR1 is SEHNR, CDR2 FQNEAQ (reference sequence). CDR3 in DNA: TGTGCCAGCAGCTCCTCATGGTTTAGCAATCGGCCCCAGCATTTT. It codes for CASSSSWFSNRPQHF.

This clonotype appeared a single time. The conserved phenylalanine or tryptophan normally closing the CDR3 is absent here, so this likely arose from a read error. CDR3 region: CSATGRSLTKNIQYS. The CDR3 bases are TGCAGCGCCACAGGACGGAGCCTAACCAAAAACATTCAGTACTCC. The V gene is TRBV29-1, the J gene TRBJ2-4; D might be TRBD1 (5 bases). The CDR3 is 15 amino acids. CDR1 and CDR2 (germline): SQVTM, ANQGSEA. The V end lost 7 bases, the J end lost 2 bases, and 18 bases lay between the germline ends.

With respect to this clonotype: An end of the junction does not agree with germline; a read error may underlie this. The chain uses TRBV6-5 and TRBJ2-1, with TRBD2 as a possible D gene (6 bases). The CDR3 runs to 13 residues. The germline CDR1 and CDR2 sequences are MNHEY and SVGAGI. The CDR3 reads CARGSRRAGEQFF. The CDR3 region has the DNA TGTGCCAGAGGTAGCAGGAGGGCCGGTGAGCAGTTCTTT.

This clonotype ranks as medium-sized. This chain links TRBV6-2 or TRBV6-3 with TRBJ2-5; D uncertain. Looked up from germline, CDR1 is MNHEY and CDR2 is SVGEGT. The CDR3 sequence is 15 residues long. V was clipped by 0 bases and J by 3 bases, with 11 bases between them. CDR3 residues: CASSYSIGKKETQYF. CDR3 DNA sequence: TGTGCCAGCAGTTACTCGATTGGGAAAAAAGAGACCCAGTACTTC.

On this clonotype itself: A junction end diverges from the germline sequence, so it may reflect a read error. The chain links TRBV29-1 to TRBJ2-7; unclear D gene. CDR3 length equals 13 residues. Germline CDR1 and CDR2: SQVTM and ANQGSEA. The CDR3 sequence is CSVEDHSFYEQYF. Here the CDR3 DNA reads TGCAGCGTTGAAGATCACAGCTTCTACGAGCAATACTTC.

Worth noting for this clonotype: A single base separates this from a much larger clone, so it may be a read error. CDR3 in DNA: TGTGCCAGCAGCTGGGGGGGCAGATCGGACACTGAAGCTTTCTTT. Protein product: CASSWGGRSDTEAFF. The J gene is TRBJ1-1, the V gene TRBV5-4, with D perhaps TRBD1 (6 bases). From germline, CDR1 is SGHNT and CDR2 YYREEE (reference sequence). Trimming took off 3 bases at V and 3 bases at J, with 15 bases between the two ends. The CDR3 has 15 residues.

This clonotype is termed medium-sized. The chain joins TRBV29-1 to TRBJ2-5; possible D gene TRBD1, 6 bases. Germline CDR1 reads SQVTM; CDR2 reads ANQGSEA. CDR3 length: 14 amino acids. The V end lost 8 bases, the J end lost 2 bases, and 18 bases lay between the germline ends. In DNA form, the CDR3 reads TGCAGCTTTAGGACAGCATCGTTTCAAGAGACCCAGTACTTC. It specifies CSFRTASFQETQYF.

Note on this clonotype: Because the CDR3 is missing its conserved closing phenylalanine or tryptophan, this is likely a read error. The DNA for the CDR3 is TGCAGCGCCATTGAACAGGGGACTGAAGCTTTCTAT. The encoded protein is CSAIEQGTEAFY. V is TRBV29-1 and J is TRBJ1-1; 7 nucleotides match TRBD1. This CDR3 region has 12 residues. The trim removed 7 bases at V and 5 bases at J, leaving 7 bases unmatched. Looked up from germline, CDR1 is SQVTM and CDR2 is ANQGSEA.